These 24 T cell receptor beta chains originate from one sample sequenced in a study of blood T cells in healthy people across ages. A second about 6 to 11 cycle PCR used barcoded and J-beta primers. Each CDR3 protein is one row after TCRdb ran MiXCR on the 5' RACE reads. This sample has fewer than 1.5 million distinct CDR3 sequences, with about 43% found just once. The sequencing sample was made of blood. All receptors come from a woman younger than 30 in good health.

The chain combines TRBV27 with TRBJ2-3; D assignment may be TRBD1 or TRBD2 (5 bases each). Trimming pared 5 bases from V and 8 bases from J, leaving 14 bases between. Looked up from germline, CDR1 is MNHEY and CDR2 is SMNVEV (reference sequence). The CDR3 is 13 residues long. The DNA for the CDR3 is TGTGCCAGCAGTCGGGACGCTCGGGGTACGCAGTATTTT. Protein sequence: CASSRDARGTQYF.

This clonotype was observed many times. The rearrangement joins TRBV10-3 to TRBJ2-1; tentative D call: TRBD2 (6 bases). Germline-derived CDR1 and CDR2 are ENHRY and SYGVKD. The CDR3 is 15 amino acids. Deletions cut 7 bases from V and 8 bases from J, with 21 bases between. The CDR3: CAITDSGTPRDEQFF. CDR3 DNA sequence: TGTGCCATCACCGATTCCGGGACTCCCAGGGATGAGCAGTTCTTC.

CDR3 residues: CASRASGQGSSYNEQFF. CDR3 DNA: TGTGCCAGCAGAGCTTCTGGGCAGGGGAGCTCCTACAATGAGCAGTTCTTC. This sequence joins TRBV6-1 and TRBJ2-1; a weak D match, TRBD1 (6 bases). There are 17 residues in the CDR3. Germline values: CDR1 MNHNS, CDR2 SASEGT. Between the trimmed V and J ends, which lost 6 bases and 0 bases, there was a span of 18 bases.

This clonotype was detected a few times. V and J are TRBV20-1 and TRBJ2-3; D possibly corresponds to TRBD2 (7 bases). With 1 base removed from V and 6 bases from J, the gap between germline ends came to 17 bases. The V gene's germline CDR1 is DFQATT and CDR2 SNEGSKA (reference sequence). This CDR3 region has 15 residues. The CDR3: CSARVGGPTVDTQYF. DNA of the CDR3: TGCAGTGCTAGAGTGGGGGGGCCGACCGTGGATACGCAGTATTTT.

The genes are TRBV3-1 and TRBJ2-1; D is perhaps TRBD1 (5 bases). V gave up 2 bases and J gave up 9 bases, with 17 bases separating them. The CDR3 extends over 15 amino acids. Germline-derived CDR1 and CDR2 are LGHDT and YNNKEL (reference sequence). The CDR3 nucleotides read TGTGCCAGCAGCCAACAAGGGGCCTGGTCGGGTGAGCAGTTCTTC. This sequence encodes CASSQQGAWSGEQFF.

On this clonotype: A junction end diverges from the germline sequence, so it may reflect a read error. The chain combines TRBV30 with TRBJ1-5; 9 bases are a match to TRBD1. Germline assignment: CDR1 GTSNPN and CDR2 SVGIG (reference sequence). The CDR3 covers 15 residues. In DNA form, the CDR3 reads TGTGTCTGGAGTTTTGGGACAGGGTACAATCAGCCCCAACATTTT. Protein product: CVWSFGTGYNQPQHF.

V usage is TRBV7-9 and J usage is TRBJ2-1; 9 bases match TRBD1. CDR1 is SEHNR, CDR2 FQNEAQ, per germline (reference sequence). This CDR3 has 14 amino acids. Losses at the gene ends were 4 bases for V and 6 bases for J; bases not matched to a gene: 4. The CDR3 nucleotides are TGTGCCAGCAGCTGGGGACAGGGTGTCAATGAGCAGTTCTTC. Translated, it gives CASSWGQGVNEQFF.

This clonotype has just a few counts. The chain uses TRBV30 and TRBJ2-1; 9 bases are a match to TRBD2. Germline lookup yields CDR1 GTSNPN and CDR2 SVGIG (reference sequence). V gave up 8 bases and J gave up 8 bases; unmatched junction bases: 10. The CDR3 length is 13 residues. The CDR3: CARRRREGDEQFF. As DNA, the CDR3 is TGTGCCCGAAGGAGGCGGGAGGGAGATGAGCAGTTCTTC.

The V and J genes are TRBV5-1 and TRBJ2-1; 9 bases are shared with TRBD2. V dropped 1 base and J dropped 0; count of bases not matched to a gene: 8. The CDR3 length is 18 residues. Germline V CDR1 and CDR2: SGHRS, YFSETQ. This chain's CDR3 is CASSLILAGPSSYNEQFF. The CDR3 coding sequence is TGCGCCAGCAGCTTGATACTAGCGGGCCCGAGCTCCTACAATGAGCAGTTCTTC.

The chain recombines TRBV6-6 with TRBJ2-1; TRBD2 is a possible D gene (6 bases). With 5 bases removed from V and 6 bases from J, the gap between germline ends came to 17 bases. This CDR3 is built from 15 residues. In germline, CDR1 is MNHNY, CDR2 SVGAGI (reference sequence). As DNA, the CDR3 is TGTGCCAGCAGTCCCCCCGGGAGAGCGAGCAATGAGCAGTTCTTC. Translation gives CASSPPGRASNEQFF.

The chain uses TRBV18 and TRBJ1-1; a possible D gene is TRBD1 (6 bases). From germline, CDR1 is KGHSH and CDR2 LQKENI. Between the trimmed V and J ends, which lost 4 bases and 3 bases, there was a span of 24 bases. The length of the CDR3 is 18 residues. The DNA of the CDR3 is TGTGCCAGCTCACGTGTGGAAGGACAGAGGTTCGGGGACACTGAAGCTTTCTTT. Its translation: CASSRVEGQRFGDTEAFF.

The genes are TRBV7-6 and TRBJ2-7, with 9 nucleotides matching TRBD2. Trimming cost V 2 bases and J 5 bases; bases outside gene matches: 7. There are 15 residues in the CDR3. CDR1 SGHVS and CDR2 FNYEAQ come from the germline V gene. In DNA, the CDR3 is TGTGCCAGCAGCTTATCTAGCGGGATGGTCGACGAGCAGTACTTC. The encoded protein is CASSLSSGMVDEQYF.

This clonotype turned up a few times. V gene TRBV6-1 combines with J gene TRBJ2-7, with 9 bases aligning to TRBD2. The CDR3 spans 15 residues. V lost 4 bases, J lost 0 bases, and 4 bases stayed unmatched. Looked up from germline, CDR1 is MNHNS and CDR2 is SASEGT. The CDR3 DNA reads TGTGCCAGCAGTGGGCGGGGGGGTCCCTCCTACGAGCAGTACTTC. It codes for CASSGRGGPSYEQYF.

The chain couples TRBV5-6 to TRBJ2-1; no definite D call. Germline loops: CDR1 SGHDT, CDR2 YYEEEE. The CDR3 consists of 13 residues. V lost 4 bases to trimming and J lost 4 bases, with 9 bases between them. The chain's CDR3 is CASSRLDYNEQFF. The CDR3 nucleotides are TGTGCCAGCAGCCGCCTAGATTACAATGAGCAGTTCTTC.

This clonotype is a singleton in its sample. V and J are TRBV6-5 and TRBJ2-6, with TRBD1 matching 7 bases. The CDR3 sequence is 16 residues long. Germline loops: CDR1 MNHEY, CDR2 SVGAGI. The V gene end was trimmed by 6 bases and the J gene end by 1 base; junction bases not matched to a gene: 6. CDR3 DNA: TGTGCCAGCAGACTGGGGACAGCATCTGGGGCCAACGTCCTGACTTTC. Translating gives CASRLGTASGANVLTF.

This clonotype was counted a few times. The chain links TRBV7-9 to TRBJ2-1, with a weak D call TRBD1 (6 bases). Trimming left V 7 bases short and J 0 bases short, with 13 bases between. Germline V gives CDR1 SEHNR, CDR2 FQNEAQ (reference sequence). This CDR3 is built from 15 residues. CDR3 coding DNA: TGTGCCAGCAACAAACAGGGATACTCCTACAATGAGCAGTTCTTC. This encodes CASNKQGYSYNEQFF.

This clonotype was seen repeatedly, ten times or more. The CDR3 reads CSGASDTQYF. As DNA, the CDR3 is TGCAGCGGGGCGTCAGATACGCAGTATTTT. The V and J genes are TRBV29-1 and TRBJ2-3; no reliable D call. The V end lost 7 bases, the J end lost 4 bases, and 6 bases lay between the germline ends. The germline V gene encodes CDR1 SQVTM and CDR2 ANQGSEA. The CDR3 has 10 residues.

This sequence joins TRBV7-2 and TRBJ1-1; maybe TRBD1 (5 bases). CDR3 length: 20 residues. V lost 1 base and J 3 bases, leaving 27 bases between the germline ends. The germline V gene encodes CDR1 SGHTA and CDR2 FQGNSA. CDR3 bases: TGTGCCAGCAGCTTAGGGATAGGTCTAGGAGCGACGATACAGGACACTGAAGCTTTCTTT. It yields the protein CASSLGIGLGATIQDTEAFF.

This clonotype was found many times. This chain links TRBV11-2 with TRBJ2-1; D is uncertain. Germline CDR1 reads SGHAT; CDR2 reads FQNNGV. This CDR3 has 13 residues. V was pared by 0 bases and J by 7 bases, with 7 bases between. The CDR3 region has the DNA TGTGCCAGCAGCTTAGATCGAACAAATGAGCAGTTCTTC. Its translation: CASSLDRTNEQFF.

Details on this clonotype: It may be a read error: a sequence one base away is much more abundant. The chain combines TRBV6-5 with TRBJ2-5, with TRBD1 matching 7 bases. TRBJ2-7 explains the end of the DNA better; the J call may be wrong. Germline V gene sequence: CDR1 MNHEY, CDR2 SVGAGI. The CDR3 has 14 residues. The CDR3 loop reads CAGSLRDRDYEQYF. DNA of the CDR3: TGTGCCGGCAGCCTCCGGGACAGAGACTACGAGCAGTACTTC.

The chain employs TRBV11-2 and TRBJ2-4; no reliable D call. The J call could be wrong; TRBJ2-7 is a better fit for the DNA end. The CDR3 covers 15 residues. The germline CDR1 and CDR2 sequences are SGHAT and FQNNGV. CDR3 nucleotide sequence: TGTGCCAGCAGCTTAGGTGGTCCAAAGGGCCACGAGCAGTACTTC. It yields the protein CASSLGGPKGHEQYF.

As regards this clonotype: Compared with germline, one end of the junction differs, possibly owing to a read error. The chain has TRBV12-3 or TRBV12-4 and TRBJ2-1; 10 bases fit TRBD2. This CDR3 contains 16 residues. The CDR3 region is CASSFSGRDFYSEQFF. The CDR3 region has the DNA TGTGCCAGCAGTTTCAGCGGGAGGGATTTCTACAGTGAGCAGTTCTTC.

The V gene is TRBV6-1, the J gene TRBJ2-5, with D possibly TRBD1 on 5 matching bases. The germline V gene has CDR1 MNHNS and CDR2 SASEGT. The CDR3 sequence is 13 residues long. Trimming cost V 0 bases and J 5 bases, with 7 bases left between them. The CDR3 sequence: CASSEAGLETQYF. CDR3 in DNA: TGTGCCAGCAGTGAAGCGGGGCTGGAGACCCAGTACTTC.

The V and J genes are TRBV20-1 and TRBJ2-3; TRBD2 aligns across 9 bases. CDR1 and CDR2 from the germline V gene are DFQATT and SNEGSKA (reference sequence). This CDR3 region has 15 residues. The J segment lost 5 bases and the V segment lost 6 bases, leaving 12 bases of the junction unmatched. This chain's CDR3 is CSANTVASGEDTQYF. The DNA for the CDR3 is TGCAGTGCCAACACGGTGGCTAGCGGGGAAGATACGCAGTATTTT.